This T cell receptor (beta chain) is from a study of blood T cell repertoires in COVID-19. Study-wide context: Donors in the United States, Italy and Spain gave samples during acute or convalescent COVID-19.

CDR1 is MNHEY and CDR2 is SMNVEV in the germline V gene (reference sequence). This CDR3 region has 15 residues. Trimming shortened V by 3 bases and J by 4 bases, and 15 bases separated the two germline ends. As handled by the study authors: Estimation of nucleated cell counts relied on the amplification of reference gene primers. Data came from immunoSEQ multiplex PCR; TCRdb stores just in-frame clones and leaves some out. V and J calls and clone size follow that table, whereas D and trimming were derived from the DNA. Of around 64,000 clones in the sample, roughly 85% were seen once. The J gene is TRBJ1-2, the V gene TRBV27; a weak D match, TRBD1 (5 bases). Sequencing was performed on peripheral blood. The receptor comes from a woman aged 80 or over with acute or convalescent COVID-19. The CDR3 sequence: CASSFALTVPYGYTF. Here the CDR3 DNA reads TGTGCCAGCAGTTTTGCGTTGACAGTCCCCTATGGCTACACCTTC.